This TCR beta chain was found in a study of regulatory T cells in long-lasting Graves disease (dated by TCRdb to the early 2020s). With respect to the entire study: Patients with newly diagnosed Graves' disease had been on antithyroid drugs for under 3 months. TCR sequencing covered 13 persistent and roughly 20 newly diagnosed Graves' disease patients, some 35 samples in total. Patients with persistent Graves' disease were compared with patients with newly diagnosed Graves' disease using TCR sequencing and RNA sequencing of peripheral blood. The study was registered as a clinical trial and conducted in China.

At the junction V is shortened by 0 bases and J by 1 base, with 9 bases in between. Looking up the germline V gene (reference sequence) yields CDR1 LNHNV and CDR2 YYDKDF. From cysteine to phenylalanine, the CDR3 is 16 amino acids long. The CDR3 DNA has 48 bases and is translated from base 1. Broader findings and caveats from the paper: Peripheral blood alone was examined, since thyroid tissue, which constituted the primary lesion, could not be accessed. More public clonotypes were shared among persistent patients (under 3,000) than among newly diagnosed patients (966). As a limitation, the authors acknowledged that the small sample size may reduce accuracy. Lower TCR Shannon entropy and fewer highly expanded clones were observed in persistent Graves' disease patients than in newly diagnosed patients, which suggested clonal expansion. Preferential use of TRBV28, TRBJ1-2 and TRBJ2-5 was observed in persistent disease, whereas TRBV20-1 and TRBJ2-1 were favored in newly diagnosed disease. Sequencing and analysis were limited to the TCR beta chain.

Explained via the paper, the time point label denotes: newly diagnosed GD, antithyroid drugs for less than 3 months. RNA was extracted from PBMCs in TRIzol for both TCR sequencing and RNA sequencing. The diagnosis of Graves' disease followed American Thyroid Association guidelines. Patients were recruited from an endocrinology department in Xi'an, China. Each patient gave around 9 milliliters of peripheral blood, collected in an EDTA anticoagulant tube. Ficoll Paque Plus density gradient separation was used to isolate PBMCs, and no further T cell sorting was performed. An Agilent 2100 Bioanalyzer and agarose gel were used to check RNA quality, and a NanoDrop 2000 was used to measure RNA concentration. The library was generated by multiplex PCR. Instrument used: Illumina HiSeq 4000. To build TCR beta libraries, CDR3 regions were amplified by Arm-PCR using iRepertoire HTBI primers. Before sequencing, the PCR products went through gel purification. The authors processed their data as follows. Gene usage analysis of CDR3 amino acid clonotypes relied on the 60 or so TRBV and over 13 TRBJ segments identified across samples. COPE and FqMerger were used to merge the filtered high-quality paired reads into contigs. BLAST was used to align contigs to the IMGT TRBV, TRBD and TRBJ reference genes, and CDR3 was defined following IMGT. Highly expanded clones were defined as clonotypes with a frequency above 0.1%. Repertoire diversity was measured by Shannon entropy, and V-J evenness by the Gini coefficient. Public clonotypes were defined as clonotypes shared by more than one individual. TCRdb's own reprocessing of the public reads used fastp at Q25 and MiXCR and kept productive beta chains. Identical CDR3 proteins give one entry, which carries the most common genes and DNA. It is TCRdb's table, rather than the study itself, that gives the V and J calls and clone size. The sample table records about 440,000 distinct CDR3 sequences; about 15% of these occur just once. Approximately 15% of the sample goes to the ten largest clones.

Regarding this clonotype: This clone's antigen is unknown. Base-call qualities are not available, and no considerably larger clone is one nucleotide away.

The data were also submitted as part of a second study, on T cells in Graves' hyperthyroidism and ophthalmopathy. That second report states: Stable Graves' hyperthyroidism was defined as no progression to ophthalmopathy during 18 months of follow-up. Hyperthyroidism patients were newly diagnosed, had a disease duration of under 2 months, and were aged 18 to 65 years. The study excluded patients with uncontrolled infections, other autoimmune diseases, pregnancy or lactation. Diagnoses relied on clinical symptoms, serum thyroxine and TRAb, thyroid ultrasound and orbital computed tomography. The first round of RT-PCR for the TCR CDR3 was performed with the HTBI primer set and the Qiagen OneStep RT-PCR kit. Most expanded thyroid clonotypes (frequency above 0.001) were also found in blood, which suggests that blood repertoires may mirror thyroid immune responses. A model built on a 13 V-J signature distinguished ophthalmopathy from stable hyperthyroidism, reaching about 89% sensitivity and around 81% specificity in cross-validation and 80%/75% in testing. In validation, the model predicted progression to ophthalmopathy a median of roughly 6.2 months before onset, with 65% to 71% sensitivity and roughly 73% specificity. To identify TCR V-J signatures that set the groups apart, the researchers used a discovery cohort of about a hundred patients, made up of around 40 with Graves' ophthalmopathy and some 58 with stable Graves' hyperthyroidism. Prospective prediction of ophthalmopathy was tested in an independent validation cohort consisting of 18 to 20 hyperthyroidism patients and some 17 patients who later progressed to ophthalmopathy. The roughly 90 discovery patients were divided at random into training and test sets in a 7:3 ratio. Thyroid tissue and blood T-cell repertoires from six Graves' hyperthyroidism patients were also compared in the study. Once sampling was done, hyperthyroidism patients were given methimazole at a starting dose of 30 mg daily, whereas ophthalmopathy patients were given high-dose intravenous methylprednisolone. The libraries were constructed in a second round of multiplex PCR and then size-selected and purified. The libraries were sequenced on an Illumina HiSeq2000 using paired-end 100 bp reads. SOAPnuke was used to process the raw data, throwing out any read that contained adapters or uncalled bases, had a mean Phred below 15, or lacked an exact constant-primer or identifier match. High-quality paired reads were merged using COPE v1.2.5, and each unique nucleotide sequence was defined as a clonotype. MiTCR v1.1 was used to align clonotypes to the IMGT TRBV, TRBD and TRBJ reference segments. Only V-J combinations with frequency above 0.0001, covering roughly 99% of repertoires, were analysed. A TCS score was defined as the ratio of F50 (clonal expansion) to E x V (chaos), with BLOSUM62-based TCRdist applied between CDR3 peptides within each V-J. Welch's t-statistics and random forest reduced several hundred V-J features to 13, which were used in a naive Bayes classifier (R e1071). Sample size was not statistically predetermined, and blinding of investigators to group allocation was not performed. According to the paper, TCR Vbeta CDR3 sequencing was carried out on 135 peripheral blood samples, which came from about 45 ophthalmopathy, approximately 72 hyperthyroidism and about 17 progressor patients.

The receptor comes from a woman between 25 and 40 years old with Graves disease. Donor details come from another sample of the same person, matched by shared clones. This chain joins TRBV15 to TRBJ2-2; the D gene is perhaps TRBD2, on 5 matching bases. Sequencing was performed on peripheral blood mononuclear cells (PBMCs), taken at new diagnosis, from a patient treated with antithyroid drugs. The nucleotides read TGTGCCACCAGCAGAGATAGGACTCAGAACACCGGGGAGCTGTTTTTT. Translation gives CATSRDRTQNTGELFF.